Presented here are 10 T cell receptor beta chains from one specimen sequenced in a study of blood T cells in healthy people across ages. A second PCR of about 7 to 11 cycles used a sample-barcoded 5' primer and a J-beta primer mix. From the 5' RACE reads, TCRdb called clonotypes with MiXCR, one entry per CDR3 protein. The data contain some 550,000 distinct CDR3 sequences, around half of them seen just once; the ten biggest clones take up approximately 23%. The specimen sequenced was blood. These receptors all stem from an elderly man in good health.

The chain uses TRBV28 and TRBJ2-1; the D is unclear. Germline-derived CDR1 and CDR2 are MDHEN and SYDVKM. The CDR3 contains 15 residues. Trimming pared 6 bases from V and 0 bases from J, leaving 12 bases between. CDR3 in DNA: TGTGCCAGCAGCTTAATCACTGCCTCCTACAATGAGCAGTTCTTC. Translating gives CASSLITASYNEQFF.

CDR3 amino acids: CSAVNRGRMETQYF. CDR3 sequence (DNA): TGCAGTGCTGTAAACAGGGGGCGCATGGAGACCCAGTACTTC. The genes are TRBV20-1 and TRBJ2-5; 9 bases are shared with TRBD1. Germline V gives CDR1 DFQATT, CDR2 SNEGSKA (reference sequence). The CDR3 loop spans 14 amino acids. The J segment lost 5 bases and the V segment lost 5 bases, leaving 9 bases of the junction unmatched.

On this clonotype itself: A much larger clone differs from this one at a single base, so this may be a read error. The V gene is TRBV6-5, the J gene TRBJ2-2; D is perhaps TRBD1 (6 bases). The CDR3 spans 16 residues. The germline gives CDR1 MNHEY, CDR2 SVGAGI. Trimming stripped 5 bases from V and 1 base from J, with 14 bases between. CDR3 sequence reads: CASSSQGTRNTGELFF. The CDR3, as DNA: TGTGCCAGCAGTAGCCAGGGGACGAGGAACACCGGGGAGCTGTTTTTT.

The table lists this clonotype with a few counts. V usage is TRBV3-1 and J usage is TRBJ2-5; D may correspond to TRBD1 or TRBD2 (7 bases each). The CDR3 loop spans 15 amino acids. Germline loops: CDR1 LGHDT, CDR2 YNNKEL (reference sequence). The germline V and J ends were trimmed by 4 bases and 5 bases, with 17 bases remaining between them. The CDR3 DNA reads as TGTGCCAGCAGCCCTCTGACTAGCAGGGGGGAGACCCAGTACTTC. Translated, it gives CASSPLTSRGETQYF.

This chain uses TRBV20-1 with TRBJ2-7; 7 bases are a match to TRBD1. V gave up 5 bases and J gave up 5 bases; unmatched junction bases: 12. CDR1 and CDR2 from the germline V gene are DFQATT and SNEGSKA (reference sequence). The CDR3 is 14 amino acids. CDR3 DNA sequence: TGCAGTGCTCGGGGTGGGCAGGGGGTCAACGAGCAGTACTTC. It is translated as CSARGGQGVNEQYF.

This clonotype has only a few counts. Possible read error: a much larger clone is one base away. The chain has TRBV6-5 and TRBJ2-7; perhaps TRBD1 as D (6 bases). The germline gives CDR1 MNHEY, CDR2 SVGAGI. CDR3 size: 13 residues. The ends were cut back, 7 bases at V and 7 bases at J, with 17 bases in the middle. This CDR3 reads CASNYLGGTEQYF. CDR3 coding DNA: TGTGCCAGCAACTACCTAGGGGGAACTGAGCAGTACTTC.

The genes are TRBV6-2 or TRBV6-3 and TRBJ2-7, with 7 bases lining up with TRBD1. There are 10 residues in the CDR3. Germline assignment: CDR1 MNHEY and CDR2 SVGEGT. Trimming took 6 bases from V and 11 from J; bases not matched to a gene: 4. The chain's CDR3 is CASRGQMEYF. The CDR3 DNA follows: TGTGCCAGCAGGGGACAGATGGAGTACTTC.

V is TRBV2 and J is TRBJ2-2, with TRBD1 matching over 9 bases. Germline V CDR1 and CDR2: SNHLY, FYNNEI. Losses at the gene ends were 6 bases for V and 3 bases for J; bases not matched to a gene: 5. The CDR3 covers 15 residues. The CDR3, as DNA: TGTGCCAGCAGCTCGACAGGGGGAGACACCGGGGAGCTGTTTTTT. The encoded protein is CASSSTGGDTGELFF.

The V call is TRBV5-1, the J call TRBJ2-5; tentatively, D is TRBD1 (6 bases). Looked up from germline, CDR1 is SGHRS and CDR2 is YFSETQ. V gave up 5 bases and J gave up 11 bases, with 19 bases separating them. This CDR3 contains 13 residues. Here the CDR3 reads CASRIGSTGMQYF. The CDR3 DNA reads as TGCGCCAGCAGGATCGGAAGTACAGGGATGCAGTACTTC.

This clonotype has just a few counts. One end of the junction varies from germline; a read error may be responsible. This rearrangement joins TRBV5-1 to TRBJ2-7; no clear D. This CDR3 region has 13 residues. Germline V gene lookup returns CDR1 SGHRS and CDR2 YFSETQ. The CDR3 nucleotides are TGTGCCAGCAGCTTAACCCCCACCTACGAGCAGTACTTC. It is translated as CASSLTPTYEQYF. Using reference TRBV5-1 and TRBJ2-7 for the parts outside the CDR3, the full variable domain is KAGVTQTPRYLIKTRGQQVTLSCSPISGHRSVSWYQQTPGQGLQFLFEYFSETQRNKGNFPGRFSGRQFSNSRSEMNVSTLELGDSALYLCASSLTPTYEQYFGPGTRLTVT.